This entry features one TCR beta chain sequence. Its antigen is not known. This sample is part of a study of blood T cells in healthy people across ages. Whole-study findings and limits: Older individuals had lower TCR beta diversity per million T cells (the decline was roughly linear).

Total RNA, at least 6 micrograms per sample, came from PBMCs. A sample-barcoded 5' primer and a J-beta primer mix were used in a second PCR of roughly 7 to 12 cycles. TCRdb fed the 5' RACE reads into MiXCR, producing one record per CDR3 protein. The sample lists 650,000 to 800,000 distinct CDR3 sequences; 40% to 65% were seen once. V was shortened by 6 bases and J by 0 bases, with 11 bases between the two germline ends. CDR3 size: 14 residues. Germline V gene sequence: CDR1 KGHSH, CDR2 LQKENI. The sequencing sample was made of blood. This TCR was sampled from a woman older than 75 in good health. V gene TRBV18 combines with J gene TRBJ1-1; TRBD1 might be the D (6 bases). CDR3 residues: CASSRQELNTEAFF. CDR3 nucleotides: TGTGCCAGCTCCCGACAGGAGCTGAACACTGAAGCTTTCTTT. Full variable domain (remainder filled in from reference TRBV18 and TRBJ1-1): NAGVMQNPRHLVRRRGQEARLRCSPMKGHSHVYWYRQLPEEGLKFMVYLQKENIIDESGMPKERFSAEFPKEGPSILRIQQVVRGDSAAYFCASSRQELNTEAFFGQGTRLTVV.